One sample yielded the 25 T cell receptor beta chains listed below, sequenced in a study of cytomegalovirus exposure and HLA in healthy donors. This PCR relied on a set of 60 Vbeta primers and 13 Jbeta primers. Method: immunoSEQ multiplex PCR; TCRdb's copy keeps in-frame clones and lacks some. The sample records some 150,000 clones, more than 80% being singletons. Source material: PBMCs. These receptors were collected from a woman aged 25 to 45 in good health and CMV-seropositive.

This chain links TRBV4-2 with TRBJ1-1; 10 bases fit TRBD1. Germline CDR1 and CDR2: LGHNA and YNFKEQ. The CDR3 runs 18 residues. J gave up 4 bases and V 0 bases, and 11 bases lay outside the gene matches. CDR3 bases: TGTGCCAGCAGCCAAGATTTAATGTCTTGGGACAGGGGCACTGAAGCTTTCTTT. It is translated as CASSQDLMSWDRGTEAFF.

The chain combines TRBV9 with TRBJ1-1; the D gene is possibly TRBD1 (5 bases). V was shortened by 0 bases and J by 3 bases, with 9 bases between the two germline ends. Germline V lookup: CDR1 SGDLS, CDR2 YYNGEE. The CDR3 length is 14 residues. Here the CDR3 DNA reads TGTGCCAGCAGCGTAGTTACGGGGGACACTGAAGCTTTCTTT. Its translation: CASSVVTGDTEAFF. The full variable domain, in which reference TRBV9 and TRBJ1-1 provide the parts outside the CDR3, is DSGVTQTPKHLITATGQRVTLRCSPRSGDLSVYWYQQSLDQGLQFLIQYYNGEERAKGNILERFSAQQFPDLHSELNLSSLELGDSALYFCASSVVTGDTEAFFGQGTRLTVV.

This chain links TRBV7-2 with TRBJ1-2; D is ambiguous. The germline gives CDR1 SGHTA, CDR2 FQGNSA. Trimming left V 8 bases short and J 5 bases short, with 24 bases between. The CDR3 contains 16 residues. The CDR3 here is CASGRGSNPVEYGYTF. The CDR3 DNA reads TGTGCCAGCGGTCGAGGCTCAAACCCTGTTGAATATGGCTACACCTTC.

The chain carries TRBV25-1 and TRBJ1-2; D is perhaps TRBD1 (6 bases). The V end lost 3 bases, the J end lost 8 bases, and 10 bases lay between the germline ends. The CDR3 runs 12 residues. The germline V gene encodes CDR1 MGHDK and CDR2 SYGVNS. The chain's CDR3 is CASSDRGEGYTF. CDR3 DNA: TGTGCCAGCAGTGACAGGGGTGAAGGCTACACCTTC.

The genes are TRBV10-3 and TRBJ2-7; D remains unclear. The CDR3 runs to 13 residues. Trimming took 3 bases from V and 2 from J, leaving 8 bases between them. CDR1 is ENHRY, CDR2 SYGVKD, per germline. DNA for the CDR3: TGTGCCATCAGTGATGGCAGTACCTACGAGCAGTACTTC. Amino acids: CAISDGSTYEQYF.

The rearrangement uses TRBV10-3 and TRBJ2-1; 8 bases line up with TRBD1. CDR3 length: 18 amino acids. The V gene end was trimmed by 10 bases and the J gene end by 0 bases; junction bases not matched to a gene: 17. Germline-derived CDR1 and CDR2 are ENHRY and SYGVKD. DNA for the CDR3: TGTGCCAGCGCTGACCCGGGACAGGCTCCTAGCTCCTACAATGAGCAGTTCTTC. Translated: CASADPGQAPSSYNEQFF.

The chain links TRBV2 to TRBJ1-1; 8 bases agree with TRBD1. Unmatched junction bases numbered 9, after V lost 5 bases and J lost 10 bases. Per the germline V gene, CDR1 is SNHLY and CDR2 is FYNNEI. The CDR3 loop spans 13 amino acids. CDR3 protein: CASSLGQGSRAFF. CDR3 sequence (DNA): TGTGCCAGCAGTCTCGGACAGGGAAGTAGAGCTTTCTTT.

This clone has just one count. The V gene is TRBV4-1, the J gene TRBJ2-7; TRBD1 agrees at 7 bases. V was clipped by 0 bases and J by 4 bases; unmatched bases: 9. The CDR3 sequence is 16 residues long. Germline assignment: CDR1 MGHRA and CDR2 YSYEKL. The CDR3 loop reads CASSQERRQGVYEQYF. CDR3 bases: TGCGCCAGCAGCCAAGAAAGGAGGCAGGGGGTTTACGAGCAGTACTTC.

This clone has only one observation. The chain recombines TRBV27 with TRBJ1-1; D remains unclear. The CDR3 is 14 amino acids. V lost 1 base, J lost 4 bases, and 10 bases lay in between. Germline V CDR1 and CDR2: MNHEY, SMNVEV (reference sequence). The CDR3 DNA reads TGTGCCAGCAGTTTATTAAGGGAGGGCACTGAAGCTTTCTTT. It specifies CASSLLREGTEAFF.

This chain uses TRBV27 with TRBJ1-2; unclear D gene. This CDR3 is built from 15 residues. V lost 5 bases, J lost 8 bases, and 21 bases lay in between. Germline V gene lookup returns CDR1 MNHEY and CDR2 SMNVEV (reference sequence). Here the CDR3 DNA reads TGTGCCAGCAGTCCCCAGAGCCCGGGGATAAGGGGCTACACCTTC. This encodes CASSPQSPGIRGYTF.

The genes are TRBV7-9 and TRBJ1-5; unclear D gene. Germline CDR1 and CDR2: SEHNR and FQNEAQ (reference sequence). The CDR3 consists of 15 residues. V lost 1 base and J 2 bases, leaving 9 bases between the germline ends. In DNA form, the CDR3 reads TGTGCCAGCAGCTTAGGCGGGCTGGGCAATCAGCCCCAGCATTTT. It yields the protein CASSLGGLGNQPQHF. The full variable domain, in which reference TRBV7-9 and TRBJ1-5 provide the parts outside the CDR3, is DTGVSQNPRHKITKRGQNVTFRCDPISEHNRLYWYRQTLGQGPEFLTYFQNEAQLEKSRLLSDRFSAERPKGSFSTLEIQRTEQGDSAMYLCASSLGGLGNQPQHFGDGTRLSIL.

Remarks on this clone: A junction boundary mismatches the germline segment, possibly from a read error. Within the sample, other DNA sequences also encode this same CDR3. The chain combines TRBV5-8 with TRBJ1-1, with 8 bases identical to TRBD1. The CDR3 contains 13 residues. The V gene's germline CDR1 is SGHTS and CDR2 YDEGEE. In DNA form, the CDR3 reads TGTGCCAGCAGCCCTCGACAGGGGACTGAGGCTTTCTTT. It yields the protein CASSPRQGTEAFF.

V is TRBV10-3 and J is TRBJ1-2; 7 bases map to TRBD1. Germline V gene lookup returns CDR1 ENHRY and CDR2 SYGVKD. J lost 4 bases, V lost 5 bases, and 10 bases had no gene match. CDR3 length: 15 residues. The CDR3: CAISRTGMDSYGYTF. In DNA, the CDR3 is TGTGCCATCAGTCGGACAGGTATGGATAGCTATGGCTACACCTTC.

This clone appeared a single time. V usage is TRBV28 and J usage is TRBJ1-2; 8 bases fit TRBD1. Germline V gives CDR1 MDHEN, CDR2 SYDVKM. This CDR3 has 16 amino acids. The J segment lost 2 bases and the V segment lost 2 bases, leaving 7 bases of the junction unmatched. The CDR3: CASSLTRGQGNYGYTF. The CDR3 DNA follows: TGTGCCAGCAGTTTAACCCGAGGACAGGGAAACTATGGCTACACCTTC.

V gene TRBV5-1 combines with J gene TRBJ2-2, with 7 bases that match TRBD2. This CDR3 has 17 residues. Trimming at V came to 4 bases and at J to 0 bases, leaving 9 bases not matched to a gene. The germline V gene encodes CDR1 SGHRS and CDR2 YFSETQ. CDR3 nucleotides: TGCGCCAGCAGCCCCCTGGGAGGGCTAGCGAACACCGGGGAGCTGTTTTTT. Protein product: CASSPLGGLANTGELFF.

The rearrangement uses TRBV5-6 and TRBJ1-5, with D perhaps TRBD1 (6 bases). The germline V gene encodes CDR1 SGHDT and CDR2 YYEEEE. The CDR3 extends over 15 amino acids. V was cut by 7 bases and J by 1 base, with 15 bases left in between. Here the CDR3 DNA reads TGTGCCAGCTCCCGACAGGATCTAAGCAATCAGCCCCAGCATTTT. It specifies CASSRQDLSNQPQHF.

The chain is built from TRBV2 and TRBJ2-2, with D possibly TRBD2 on 5 matching bases. Germline V gene lookup returns CDR1 SNHLY and CDR2 FYNNEI. Trimming removed 7 bases at V and 2 bases at J, with 8 bases between. CDR3 size: 13 residues. The CDR3 bases are TGTGCCAGCAACGGAGGTAACACCGGGGAGCTGTTTTTT. The encoded protein is CASNGGNTGELFF. Together with reference TRBV2 and TRBJ2-2, the CDR3 gives the full variable domain: EPEVTQTPSHQVTQMGQEVILRCVPISNHLYFYWYRQILGQKVEFLVSFYNNEISEKSEIFDDQFSVERPDGSNFTLKIRSTKLEDSAMYFCASNGGNTGELFFGEGSRLTVL.

CDR3 sequence: CASRHFARGSGNSPLHF. The CDR3, as DNA: TGTGCCAGCCGTCATTTTGCCAGGGGATCGGGTAATTCACCCCTCCACTTT. The chain joins TRBV27 to TRBJ1-6; D may be TRBD1 (6 bases). V gave up 8 bases and J gave up 6 bases, with 23 bases separating them. This CDR3 region has 17 residues. The germline gives CDR1 MNHEY, CDR2 SMNVEV (reference sequence).

V and J are TRBV6-4 and TRBJ2-1, with 8 bases that match TRBD2. The CDR3 runs 17 residues. Germline CDR1 is MRHNA and CDR2 is SNTAGT. The J segment lost 8 bases and the V segment lost 6 bases, leaving 18 bases of the junction unmatched. This CDR3 reads CASRISWRGADNDEQFF. DNA for the CDR3: TGTGCCAGCAGGATATCTTGGCGGGGGGCCGATAACGATGAGCAGTTCTTC.

This chain uses TRBV5-4 with TRBJ2-1; 7 nucleotides line up with TRBD1. This CDR3 comprises 16 residues. V was clipped by 0 bases and J by 7 bases; unmatched bases: 10. Germline V gives CDR1 SGHNT, CDR2 YYREEE (reference sequence). CDR3 in amino acids: CASSLGSRGKGNEQFF. The CDR3 DNA is TGTGCCAGCAGCTTGGGATCCAGGGGGAAAGGGAATGAGCAGTTCTTC. Based on the CDR3 plus reference TRBV5-4 and TRBJ2-1, the full variable domain is ETGVTQSPTHLIKTRGQQVTLRCSSQSGHNTVSWYQQALGQGPQFIFQYYREEENGRGNFPPRFSGLQFPNYSSELNVNALELDDSALYLCASSLGSRGKGNEQFFGPGTRLTVL.

This chain uses TRBV7-2 with TRBJ1-5; no clear D gene. CDR1 and CDR2 from the germline V gene are SGHTA and FQGNSA. The germline V and J ends were trimmed by 1 base and 10 bases, with 11 bases remaining between them. The CDR3 contains 13 residues. The CDR3 reads CASSLDIQTPQHF. The CDR3 DNA reads TGTGCCAGCAGCTTAGATATCCAGACACCCCAGCATTTT.

The chain employs TRBV5-1 and TRBJ1-2, with 9 bases that match TRBD1. The CDR3 is 15 amino acids. CDR1 is SGHRS, CDR2 YFSETQ, per germline. J was trimmed by 4 bases and V by 0 bases; bases with no gene match: 4. DNA for the CDR3: TGCGCCAGCAGCTTGGTTGGGACAGGGAGCTATGGCTACACCTTC. It translates to CASSLVGTGSYGYTF.

This chain links TRBV28 with TRBJ1-4; 7 bases are a match to TRBD1. The germline gives CDR1 MDHEN, CDR2 SYDVKM. The V gene end was trimmed by 1 base and the J gene end by 8 bases; junction bases not matched to a gene: 7. The CDR3 contains 15 residues. The CDR3 protein is CASSLLDRVGEKLFF. For the CDR3, the DNA is TGTGCCAGCAGTTTATTAGACAGGGTCGGAGAAAAACTGTTTTTT.

V gene TRBV7-6 combines with J gene TRBJ1-1; 9 nucleotides agree with TRBD1. Germline lookup yields CDR1 SGHVS and CDR2 FNYEAQ. Unmatched junction bases numbered 3, after V lost 1 base and J lost 3 bases. The CDR3 spans 15 residues. The CDR3 region is CASSLEDRGDTEAFF. In nucleotides, the CDR3 is TGTGCCAGCAGCTTAGAGGACAGGGGAGACACTGAAGCTTTCTTT.

In DNA form, the CDR3 reads TGTGCCAGCAGAGGACAGCGTGGAAACACCATATATTTT. This gives the protein CASRGQRGNTIYF. The chain combines TRBV6-1 with TRBJ1-3; the D gene is possibly TRBD1 (6 bases). Per the germline V gene, CDR1 is MNHNS and CDR2 is SASEGT. The CDR3 loop spans 13 amino acids. V was pared by 6 bases and J by 3 bases, with 9 bases between.